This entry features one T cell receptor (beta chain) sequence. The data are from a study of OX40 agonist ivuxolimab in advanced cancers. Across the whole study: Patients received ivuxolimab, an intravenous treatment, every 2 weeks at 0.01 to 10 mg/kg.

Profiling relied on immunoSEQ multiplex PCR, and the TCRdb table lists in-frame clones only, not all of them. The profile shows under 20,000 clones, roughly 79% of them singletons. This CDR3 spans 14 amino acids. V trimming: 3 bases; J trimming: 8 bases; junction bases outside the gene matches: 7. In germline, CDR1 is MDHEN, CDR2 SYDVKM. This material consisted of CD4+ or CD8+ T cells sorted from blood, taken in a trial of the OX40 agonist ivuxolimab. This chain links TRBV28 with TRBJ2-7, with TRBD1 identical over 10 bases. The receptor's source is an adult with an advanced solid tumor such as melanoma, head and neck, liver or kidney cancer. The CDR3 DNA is TGTGCCAGCAGTTTGCCTCGGGACAGGGGTAAGCAGTACTTC. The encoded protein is CASSLPRDRGKQYF.